The clone carrying this T cell receptor beta chain was picked up many times. Its target is unknown. This sample was taken from a study of breast tumors, draining lymph nodes, adjacent tissues. Each CDR3 protein is one row after TCRdb ran MiXCR on the multiplex PCR reads. The sample yields some 230,000 distinct CDR3 sequences, less than 40% seen once. Points from the study as a whole: Compared with basal-like, luminal-like tumors shared significantly more repertoire with nontumor tissue. Tumors had less TCR diversity than lymph nodes, more than nontumor tissue. Data fit most tumor T cells coming from lymph node, expanding in tumor.

Samples came from axillary lymph nodes draining the breast cancer. Trimming shortened V by 7 bases and J by 0 bases, and 13 bases separated the two germline ends. The CDR3 is 15 residues long. Germline CDR1 is LNHDA and CDR2 is SQIVND (reference sequence). Sequencing was done on a sample of axillary lymph node tissue. The V gene is TRBV19, the J gene TRBJ1-3; the D gene is possibly TRBD1 (5 bases). The TCR comes from a female donor with breast cancer. Some clones in this sample may be carry-over from other donors' samples. In DNA, the CDR3 is TGTGCCAGTATGATGTCTGACAGCTCTGGAAACACCATATATTTT. This codes for CASMMSDSSGNTIYF.